The sequence of this T cell receptor beta chain was determined in a study of cytomegalovirus exposure and HLA in healthy donors. The V and J ends lost 7 bases and 2 bases respectively, with 16 bases between them. This CDR3 is built from 14 residues. Germline CDR1 is SGHRS and CDR2 is YFSETQ. PCR employed 60 Vbeta and 13 Jbeta primers. TCRdb keeps only in-frame clones here, not all; method: immunoSEQ multiplex PCR. The data show approximately 100,000 clones, 10% seen once. The source is a man in his forties or fifties in good health and CMV-seropositive. This sequence joins TRBV5-1 and TRBJ2-7; maybe TRBD2 (5 bases). Source material: PBMCs. The CDR3 DNA sequence: TGCGCCAGCCGGCCGGGGTTTTTAGCCTACGAGCAGTACTTC. Translation: CASRPGFLAYEQYF.